The 3 T cell receptor beta chains below come from one sample, sequenced in a study of blood T cell repertoires in COVID-19. Data came from immunoSEQ multiplex PCR; TCRdb stores just in-frame clones and leaves some out. The data show around 260,000 clones, about 80% seen once. The sequenced material came from PBMCs or T cells enriched from blood (not recorded which). The receptors originated from a man aged 30 to 39 with acute COVID-19.

The rearrangement joins TRBV5-5 to TRBJ1-2; D may be TRBD1 (6 bases). The length of the CDR3 is 15 residues. Germline loops: CDR1 SGHKS, CDR2 YYEKEE (reference sequence). V was clipped by 4 bases and J by 4 bases, with 17 bases between them. Here the CDR3 DNA reads TGTGCCAGCAGCCCCACCAACAGGGACGTCTATGGCTACACCTTC. Amino acid sequence: CASSPTNRDVYGYTF.

The V gene is TRBV28, the J gene TRBJ1-1; tentatively, D is TRBD1 (5 bases). From germline, CDR1 is MDHEN and CDR2 SYDVKM. Trimming took 1 base from V and 1 from J, leaving 16 bases between them. The CDR3 has 17 amino acids. In DNA form, the CDR3 reads TGTGCCAGCAGTTTATTAACCTCAGGGTACGCGAACACTGAAGCTTTCTTT. Protein: CASSLLTSGYANTEAFF.

The chain carries TRBV5-6 and TRBJ1-1; D may be TRBD1 (5 bases). The CDR3 has 17 residues. Per germline, CDR1 SGHDT and CDR2 YYEEEE. Trimming cost V 0 bases and J 1 base, with 16 bases left between them. CDR3 coding DNA: TGTGCCAGCAGCTTGGTTGGGGGGGTAGGCGGGAACACTGAAGCTTTCTTT. It codes for CASSLVGGVGGNTEAFF.